Sequencing of this TCR beta chain was carried out in a study of PD-1 blockade in classical Hodgkin lymphoma. About the research overall: Every 2 weeks, patients got 3 mg/kg intravenous nivolumab.

Study findings and constraints: Initiation of nivolumab under 1 year after ASCT led to exclusion of patients.

Concerning this clone itself: Its matching antigen is unknown.

The patients all showed relapse after autologous stem cell transplantation, while their brentuximab vedotin exposure varied. Assay used: immunoSEQ multiplex PCR; TCRdb lists only in-frame clones, some missing. The sample lists about 110,000 clones, about nine tenths occurring once. This CDR3 contains 15 residues. V dropped 5 bases and J dropped 7; count of bases not matched to a gene: 13. Germline-derived CDR1 and CDR2 are MNHEY and SMNVEV (reference sequence). Sequencing was performed on peripheral blood mononuclear cells (PBMCs), taken before the second cycle of nivolumab. The clonotype comes from a human donor with classical Hodgkin lymphoma. The J gene is TRBJ1-2, the V gene TRBV27, with 7 bases fitting TRBD1. CDR3 region: CASSKQTGQVFGYTF. The DNA for the CDR3 is TGTGCCAGCAGTAAGCAGACAGGGCAGGTGTTTGGCTACACCTTC.